The clone carrying this T cell receptor (beta chain) was picked up a small number of times. No antigen is known for it. This specimen belongs to a study of OX40 agonist ivuxolimab in advanced cancers. General study results and limits: Among the lowest levels of clonal expansion were found in partial responders at 0.1-3.0 mg/kg.

Germline V lookup: CDR1 MNHEY, CDR2 SMNVEV (reference sequence). The CDR3 sequence is 14 residues long. V lost 4 bases and J lost 2, with 12 bases in between. Assay used: immunoSEQ multiplex PCR; TCRdb lists only in-frame clones, some missing. The top ten hold roughly 7.4% of the sample, which has tens of thousands of clones, about 90% seen once. V is TRBV27 and J is TRBJ2-7; D unclear. The sequence came from an adult with an advanced solid tumor such as melanoma, head and neck, liver or kidney cancer. The specimen comprised CD4+ or CD8+ T cells sorted from blood, sampled in a trial of the OX40 agonist ivuxolimab. CDR3 sequence: CASSSRIATYEQYF. The CDR3 DNA follows: TGTGCCAGCAGTTCACGGATTGCCACCTACGAGCAGTACTTC.